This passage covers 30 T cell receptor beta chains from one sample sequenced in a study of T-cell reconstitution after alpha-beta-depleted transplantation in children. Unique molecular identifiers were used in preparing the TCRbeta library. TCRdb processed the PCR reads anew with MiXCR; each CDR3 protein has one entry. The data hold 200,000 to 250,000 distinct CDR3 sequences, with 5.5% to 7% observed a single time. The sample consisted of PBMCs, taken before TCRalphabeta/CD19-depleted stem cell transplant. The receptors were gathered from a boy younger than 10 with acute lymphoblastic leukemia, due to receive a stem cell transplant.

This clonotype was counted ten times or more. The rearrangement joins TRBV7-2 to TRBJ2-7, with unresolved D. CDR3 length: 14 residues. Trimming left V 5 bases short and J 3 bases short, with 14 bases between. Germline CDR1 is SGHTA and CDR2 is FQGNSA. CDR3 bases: TGTGCCAGCAGCACGAGCAGAGTAAACTACGAGCAGTACTTC. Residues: CASSTSRVNYEQYF.

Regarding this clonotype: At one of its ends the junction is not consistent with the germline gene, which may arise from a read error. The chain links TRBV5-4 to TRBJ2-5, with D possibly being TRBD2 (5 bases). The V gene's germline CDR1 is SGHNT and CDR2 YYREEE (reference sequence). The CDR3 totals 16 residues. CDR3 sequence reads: CASSPPAAPYQETKYF. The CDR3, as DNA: TGTGCCAGCAGCCCCCCAGCGGCCCCATACCAAGAGACCAAGTACTTC.

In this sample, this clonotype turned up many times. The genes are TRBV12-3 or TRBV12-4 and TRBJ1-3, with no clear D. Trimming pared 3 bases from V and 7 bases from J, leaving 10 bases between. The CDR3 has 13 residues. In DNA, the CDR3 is TGTGCCAGCAGTTTTCTCCTATGGAACACCATATATTTT. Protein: CASSFLLWNTIYF.

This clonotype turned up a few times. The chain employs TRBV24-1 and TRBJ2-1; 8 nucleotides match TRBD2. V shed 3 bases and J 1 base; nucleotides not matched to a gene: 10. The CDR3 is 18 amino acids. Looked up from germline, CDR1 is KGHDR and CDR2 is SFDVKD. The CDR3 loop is CATSDVPKTSGSYNEQFF. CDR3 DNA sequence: TGTGCCACCAGTGATGTCCCAAAAACTAGCGGATCCTACAATGAGCAGTTCTTC.

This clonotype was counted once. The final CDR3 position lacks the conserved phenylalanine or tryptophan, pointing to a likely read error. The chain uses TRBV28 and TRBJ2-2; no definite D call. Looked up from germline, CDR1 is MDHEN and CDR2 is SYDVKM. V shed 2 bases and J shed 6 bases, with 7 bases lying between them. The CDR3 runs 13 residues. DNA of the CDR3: TGTGCCAGCAGTTTAATACGTTCCGGGGAGCTGTTTGTT. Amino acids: CASSLIRSGELFV.

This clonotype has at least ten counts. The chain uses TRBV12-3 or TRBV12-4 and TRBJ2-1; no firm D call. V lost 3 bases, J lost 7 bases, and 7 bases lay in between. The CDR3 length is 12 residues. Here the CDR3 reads CASSLWGNEQFF. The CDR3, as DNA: TGTGCCAGCAGTTTGTGGGGAAATGAGCAGTTCTTC.

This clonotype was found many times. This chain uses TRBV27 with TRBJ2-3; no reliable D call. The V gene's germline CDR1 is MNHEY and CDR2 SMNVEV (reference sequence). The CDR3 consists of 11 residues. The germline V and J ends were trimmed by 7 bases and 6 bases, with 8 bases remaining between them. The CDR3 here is CASKGLDTQYF. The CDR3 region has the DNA TGTGCCAGCAAGGGTCTCGATACGCAGTATTTT.

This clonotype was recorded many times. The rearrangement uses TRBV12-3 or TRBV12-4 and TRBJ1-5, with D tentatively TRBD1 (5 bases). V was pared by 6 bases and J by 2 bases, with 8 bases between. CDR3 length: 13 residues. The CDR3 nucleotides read TGTGCCAGCAGCGAGGGGCGCAATCAGCCCCAGCATTTT. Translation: CASSEGRNQPQHF.

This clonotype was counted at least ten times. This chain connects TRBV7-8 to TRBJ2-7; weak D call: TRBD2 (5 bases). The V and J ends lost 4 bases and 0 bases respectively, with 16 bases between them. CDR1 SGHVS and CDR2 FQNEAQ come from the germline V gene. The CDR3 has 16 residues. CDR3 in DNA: TGTGCCAGCAGCTCGCTCGCAGGTGGGAGCTCCTACGAGCAGTACTTC. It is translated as CASSSLAGGSSYEQYF.

Written as DNA, the CDR3 is TGCAGTCCCAACGACCAGGAGGGGGCGCTTGGCTACACCTTC. The encoded protein is CSPNDQEGALGYTF. The chain employs TRBV20-1 and TRBJ1-2, with 7 bases lining up with TRBD1. CDR1 DFQATT and CDR2 SNEGSKA come from the germline V gene (reference sequence). Germline trimming cut 8 bases from V and 7 bases from J; bases unmatched to any gene: 16. There are 14 residues in the CDR3.

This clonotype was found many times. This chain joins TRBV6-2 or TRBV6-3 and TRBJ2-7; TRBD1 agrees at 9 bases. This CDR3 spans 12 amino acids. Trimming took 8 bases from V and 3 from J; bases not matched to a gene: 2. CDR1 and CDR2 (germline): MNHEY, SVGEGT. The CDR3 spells CASRDRVYEQYF. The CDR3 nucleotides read TGTGCCAGCCGGGACAGGGTCTACGAGCAGTACTTC.

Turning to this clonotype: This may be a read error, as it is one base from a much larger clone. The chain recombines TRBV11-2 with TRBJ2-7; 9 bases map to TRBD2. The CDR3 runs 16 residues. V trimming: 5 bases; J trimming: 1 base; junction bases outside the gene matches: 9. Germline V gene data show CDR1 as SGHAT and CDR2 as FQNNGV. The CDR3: CASSNRSGGASYEQYV. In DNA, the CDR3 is TGTGCCAGCAGCAACCGTAGCGGGGGAGCTTCCTACGAGCAGTACGTC.

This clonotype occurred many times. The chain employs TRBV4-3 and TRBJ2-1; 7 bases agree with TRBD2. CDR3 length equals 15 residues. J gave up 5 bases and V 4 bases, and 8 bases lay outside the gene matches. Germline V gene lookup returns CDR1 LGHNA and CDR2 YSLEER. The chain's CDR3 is CASSLWLAEHNEQFF. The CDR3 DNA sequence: TGCGCCAGCAGCCTCTGGCTAGCGGAACACAATGAGCAGTTCTTC.

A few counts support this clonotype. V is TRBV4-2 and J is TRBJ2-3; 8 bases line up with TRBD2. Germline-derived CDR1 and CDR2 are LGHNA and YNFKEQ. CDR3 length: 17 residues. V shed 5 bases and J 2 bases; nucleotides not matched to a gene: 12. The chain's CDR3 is CASSYGGAVSPTDTQYF. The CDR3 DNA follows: TGTGCCAGCAGCTACGGGGGGGCCGTTAGTCCCACAGATACGCAGTATTTT.

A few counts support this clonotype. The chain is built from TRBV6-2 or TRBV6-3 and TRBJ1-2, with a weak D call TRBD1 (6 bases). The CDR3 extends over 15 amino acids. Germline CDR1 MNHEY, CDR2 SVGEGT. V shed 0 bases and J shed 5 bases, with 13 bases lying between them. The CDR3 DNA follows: TGTGCCAGCAGTTACTCGCTTGGACAGATTTATGGCTACACCTTC. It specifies CASSYSLGQIYGYTF.

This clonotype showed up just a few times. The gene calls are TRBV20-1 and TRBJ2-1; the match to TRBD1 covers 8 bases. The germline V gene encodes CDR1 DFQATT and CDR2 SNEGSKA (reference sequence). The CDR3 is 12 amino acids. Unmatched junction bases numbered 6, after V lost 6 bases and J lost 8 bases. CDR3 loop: CSAGRTGYEQFF. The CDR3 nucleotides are TGCAGTGCCGGCCGGACAGGGTATGAGCAGTTCTTC.

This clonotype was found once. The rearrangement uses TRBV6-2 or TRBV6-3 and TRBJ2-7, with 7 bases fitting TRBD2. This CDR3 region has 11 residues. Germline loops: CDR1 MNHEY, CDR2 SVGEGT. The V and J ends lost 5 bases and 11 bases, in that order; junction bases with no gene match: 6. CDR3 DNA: TGTGCCAGCAGTACCAGCGGGGAGAAGTACTTC. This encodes CASSTSGEKYF.

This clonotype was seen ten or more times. CDR3 region: CASSLSGGARNEQFF. As DNA, the CDR3 is TGTGCCAGCAGCTTAAGCGGGGGGGCCCGTAATGAGCAGTTCTTC. The genes are TRBV7-2 and TRBJ2-1; 10 nucleotides line up with TRBD2. Trimming cost V 2 bases and J 7 bases; bases outside gene matches: 5. CDR1 and CDR2 from the germline V gene are SGHTA and FQGNSA. This CDR3 is 15 amino acids long.

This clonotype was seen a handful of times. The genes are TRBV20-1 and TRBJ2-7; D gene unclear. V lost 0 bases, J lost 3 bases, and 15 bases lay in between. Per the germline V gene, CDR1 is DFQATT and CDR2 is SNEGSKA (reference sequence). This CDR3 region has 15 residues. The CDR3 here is CSARDPFQDYYEQYF. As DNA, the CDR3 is TGCAGTGCTAGAGATCCGTTCCAGGATTACTACGAGCAGTACTTC.

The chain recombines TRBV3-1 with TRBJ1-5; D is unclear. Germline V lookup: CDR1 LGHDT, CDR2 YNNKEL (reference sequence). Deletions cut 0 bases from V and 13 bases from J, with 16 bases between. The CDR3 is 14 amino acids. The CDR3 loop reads CASSQDGSRRPQHF. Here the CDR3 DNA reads TGTGCCAGCAGCCAAGACGGGAGCAGGAGGCCTCAGCATTTT. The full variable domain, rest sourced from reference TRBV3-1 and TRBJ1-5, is DTAVSQTPKYLVTQMGNDKSIKCEQNLGHDTMYWYKQDSKKFLKIMFSYNNKELIINETVPNRFSPKSPDKAHLNLHINSLELGDSAVYFCASSQDGSRRPQHFGDGTRLSIL.

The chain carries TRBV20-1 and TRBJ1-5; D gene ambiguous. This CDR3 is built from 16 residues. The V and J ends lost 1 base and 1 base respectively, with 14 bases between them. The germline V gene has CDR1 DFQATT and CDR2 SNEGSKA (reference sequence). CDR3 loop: CSARVGGYQSNQPQHF. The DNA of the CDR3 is TGCAGTGCTAGAGTAGGCGGGTATCAGAGCAATCAGCCCCAGCATTTT.

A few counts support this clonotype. As DNA, the CDR3 is TGTGCCAGCCGGACAGAGAGTCGAGAGACCCAGTACTTC. This gives the protein CASRTESRETQYF. The V gene is TRBV5-5, the J gene TRBJ2-5; TRBD1 might be the D (6 bases). The CDR3 runs to 13 residues. CDR1 is SGHKS and CDR2 is YYEKEE in the germline V gene (reference sequence). The V end was cut by 7 bases, the J end by 4 bases, with 14 bases between.

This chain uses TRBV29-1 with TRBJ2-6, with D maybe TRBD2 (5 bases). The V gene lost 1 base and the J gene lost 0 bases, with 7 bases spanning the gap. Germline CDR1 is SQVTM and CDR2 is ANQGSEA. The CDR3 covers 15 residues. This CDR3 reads CSVEGRSSGANVLTF. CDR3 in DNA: TGCAGCGTTGAAGGGAGGAGCTCTGGGGCCAACGTCCTGACTTTC. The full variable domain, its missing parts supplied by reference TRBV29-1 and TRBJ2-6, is SAVISQKPSRDICQRGTSLTIQCQVDSQVTMMFWYRQQPGQSLTLIATANQGSEATYESGFVIDKFPISRPNLTFSTLTVSNMSPEDSSIYLCSVEGRSSGANVLTFGAGSRLTVL.

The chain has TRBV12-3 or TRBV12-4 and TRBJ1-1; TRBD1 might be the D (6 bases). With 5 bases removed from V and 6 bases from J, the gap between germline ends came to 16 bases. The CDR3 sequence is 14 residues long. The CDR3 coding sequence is TGTGCCAGCAGTCATCTAGGGGGGTTGTCTGAAGCTTTCTTT. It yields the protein CASSHLGGLSEAFF.

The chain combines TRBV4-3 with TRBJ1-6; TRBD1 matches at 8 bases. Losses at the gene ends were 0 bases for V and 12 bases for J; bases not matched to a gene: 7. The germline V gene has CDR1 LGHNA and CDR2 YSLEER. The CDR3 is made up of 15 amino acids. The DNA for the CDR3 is TGCGCCAGCAGCCAAGAAGGGACGACAGGGGAACCCCTCCACTTT. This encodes CASSQEGTTGEPLHF.

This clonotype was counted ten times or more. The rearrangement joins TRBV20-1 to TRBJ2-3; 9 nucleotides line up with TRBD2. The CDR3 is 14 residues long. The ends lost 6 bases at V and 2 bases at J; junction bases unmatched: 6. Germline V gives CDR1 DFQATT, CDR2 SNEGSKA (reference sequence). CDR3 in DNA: TGCAGTGCAGAGACTAGCGGATACACAGATACGCAGTATTTT. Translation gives CSAETSGYTDTQYF.

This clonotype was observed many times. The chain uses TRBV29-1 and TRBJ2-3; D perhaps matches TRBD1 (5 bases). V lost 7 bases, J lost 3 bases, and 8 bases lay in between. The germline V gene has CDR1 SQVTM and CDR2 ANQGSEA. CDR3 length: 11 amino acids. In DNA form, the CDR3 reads TGCAGCGACGGACATACAGATACGCAGTATTTT. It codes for CSDGHTDTQYF.

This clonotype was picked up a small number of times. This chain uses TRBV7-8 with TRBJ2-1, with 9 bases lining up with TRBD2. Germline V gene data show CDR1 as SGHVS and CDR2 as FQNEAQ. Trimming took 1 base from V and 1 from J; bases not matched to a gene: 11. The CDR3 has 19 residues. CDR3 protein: CASSLEALVSGGSYNEQFF. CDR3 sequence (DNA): TGTGCCAGCAGCTTAGAGGCCTTGGTCAGCGGGGGGTCCTACAATGAGCAGTTCTTC. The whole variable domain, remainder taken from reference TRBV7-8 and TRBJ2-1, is GAGVSQSPRYKVAKRGQDVALRCDPISGHVSLFWYQQALGQGPEFLTYFQNEAQLDKSGLPSDRFFAERPEGSVSTLKIQRTQQEDSAVYLCASSLEALVSGGSYNEQFFGPGTRLTVL.

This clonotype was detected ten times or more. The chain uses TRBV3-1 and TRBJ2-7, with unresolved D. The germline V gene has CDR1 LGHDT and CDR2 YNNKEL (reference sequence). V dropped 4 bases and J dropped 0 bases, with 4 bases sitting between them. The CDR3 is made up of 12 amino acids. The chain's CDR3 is CASSRVSYEQYF. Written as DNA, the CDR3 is TGTGCCAGCAGCCGGGTCTCCTACGAGCAGTACTTC.

CDR3 loop: CASTRDGQETQYF. The DNA for the CDR3 is TGTGCCAGCACCCGGGACGGCCAAGAGACCCAGTACTTC. The V gene is TRBV12-3 or TRBV12-4, the J gene TRBJ2-5; either TRBD1 or TRBD2 may fit D (5 bases each). Trimming stripped 7 bases from V and 1 base from J, with 10 bases between. CDR3 length: 13 amino acids.